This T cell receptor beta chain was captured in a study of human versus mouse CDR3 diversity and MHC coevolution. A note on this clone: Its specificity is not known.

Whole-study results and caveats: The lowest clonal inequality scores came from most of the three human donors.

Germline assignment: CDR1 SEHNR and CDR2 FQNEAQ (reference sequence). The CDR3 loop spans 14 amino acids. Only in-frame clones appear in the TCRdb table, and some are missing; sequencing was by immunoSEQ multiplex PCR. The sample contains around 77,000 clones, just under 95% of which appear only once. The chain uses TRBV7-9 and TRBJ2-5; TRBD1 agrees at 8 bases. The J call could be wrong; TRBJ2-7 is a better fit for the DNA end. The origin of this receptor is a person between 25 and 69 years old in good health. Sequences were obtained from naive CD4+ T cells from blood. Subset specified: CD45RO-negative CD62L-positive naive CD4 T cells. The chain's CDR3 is CASSPGTGIDEQYF. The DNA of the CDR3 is TGTGCCAGCAGCCCCGGGACAGGTATCGACGAGCAGTACTTC.